These 2 T cell receptor beta chains were all obtained from the same sample, sequenced in a study of T cells in Graves' hyperthyroidism and ophthalmopathy. Regions amplified from RNA transcripts were the TCR beta CDR3 regions. The study used the HTBI primer set for a first-round RT-PCR of the TCR CDR3. TCRdb passed the multiplex PCR reads through MiXCR, listing each CDR3 protein once. The sample lists about 270,000 distinct CDR3 sequences, approximately 14% seen once, with around 30% in the top ten. Source material: blood. The receptor set was obtained from a woman aged 45-65 years with Graves' hyperthyroidism that later progressed to Graves' ophthalmopathy.

This clonotype was counted at least ten times. This chain links TRBV24-1 with TRBJ2-1; no clear D gene. The CDR3 has 13 residues. Trimming removed 5 bases at V and 8 bases at J, with 12 bases between. The germline V gene encodes CDR1 KGHDR and CDR2 SFDVKD. CDR3: CATSAGGSHEQFF. CDR3 bases: TGTGCCACCAGTGCCGGCGGAAGCCATGAGCAGTTCTTC.

This clonotype occurred many times. The chain links TRBV20-1 to TRBJ2-1, with D possibly TRBD2 on 6 matching bases. This CDR3 contains 18 residues. V lost 0 bases and J lost 0, with 18 bases in between. Per germline, CDR1 DFQATT and CDR2 SNEGSKA (reference sequence). This CDR3 reads CSAREPRGSGLSYNEQFF. CDR3 DNA sequence: TGCAGTGCTAGAGAGCCGCGCGGTAGCGGACTCTCCTACAATGAGCAGTTCTTC.